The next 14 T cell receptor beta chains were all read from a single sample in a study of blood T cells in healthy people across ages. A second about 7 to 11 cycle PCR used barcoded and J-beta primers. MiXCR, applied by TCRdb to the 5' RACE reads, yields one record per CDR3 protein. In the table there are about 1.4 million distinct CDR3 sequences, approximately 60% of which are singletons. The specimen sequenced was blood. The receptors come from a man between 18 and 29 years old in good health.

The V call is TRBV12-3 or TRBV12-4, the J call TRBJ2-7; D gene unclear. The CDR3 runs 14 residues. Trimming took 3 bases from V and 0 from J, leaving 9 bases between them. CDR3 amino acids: CASSFDGSSYEQYF. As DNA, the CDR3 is TGTGCCAGCAGTTTCGACGGTAGCTCCTACGAGCAGTACTTC.

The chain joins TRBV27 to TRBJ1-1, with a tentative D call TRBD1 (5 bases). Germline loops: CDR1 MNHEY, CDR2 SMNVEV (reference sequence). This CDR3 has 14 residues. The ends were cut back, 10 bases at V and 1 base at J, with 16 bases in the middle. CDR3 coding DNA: TGTGCCACTTCCTCGGGGACGGGGAACACTGAAGCTTTCTTT. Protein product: CATSSGTGNTEAFF.

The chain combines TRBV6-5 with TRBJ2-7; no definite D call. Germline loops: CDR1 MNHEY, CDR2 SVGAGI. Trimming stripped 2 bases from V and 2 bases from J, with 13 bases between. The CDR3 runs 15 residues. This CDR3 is CASSYTIGQAYEQYF. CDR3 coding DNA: TGTGCCAGCAGTTACACTATTGGGCAGGCCTACGAGCAGTACTTC.

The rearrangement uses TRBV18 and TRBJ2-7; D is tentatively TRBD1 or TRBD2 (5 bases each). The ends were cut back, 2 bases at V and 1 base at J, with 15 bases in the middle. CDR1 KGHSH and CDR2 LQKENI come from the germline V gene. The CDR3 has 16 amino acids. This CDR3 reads CASSPTPGPGSYEQYF. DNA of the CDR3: TGTGCCAGCTCACCAACTCCGGGGCCAGGATCCTACGAGCAGTACTTC. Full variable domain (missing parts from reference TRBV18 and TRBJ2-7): NAGVMQNPRHLVRRRGQEARLRCSPMKGHSHVYWYRQLPEEGLKFMVYLQKENIIDESGMPKERFSAEFPKEGPSILRIQQVVRGDSAAYFCASSPTPGPGSYEQYFGPGTRLTVT.

The CDR3 DNA follows: TGCAGCGTTTCGGAGGGCCCTAACTATGGCTACACCTTC. Its translation: CSVSEGPNYGYTF. V is TRBV29-1 and J is TRBJ1-2; D not certain. CDR1 SQVTM and CDR2 ANQGSEA come from the germline V gene. This CDR3 region has 13 residues. Trimming took off 5 bases at V and 0 bases at J, with 10 bases between the two ends.

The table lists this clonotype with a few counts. The CDR3 spells CASSQDSSGGYNEQFF. CDR3 nucleotide sequence: TGTGCCAGCAGCCAAGATAGTAGCGGGGGATACAATGAGCAGTTCTTC. V gene TRBV4-2 combines with J gene TRBJ2-1; TRBD2 agrees at 9 bases. Unmatched junction bases numbered 4, after V lost 0 bases and J lost 4 bases. This CDR3 region has 16 residues. Germline V gives CDR1 LGHNA, CDR2 YNFKEQ.

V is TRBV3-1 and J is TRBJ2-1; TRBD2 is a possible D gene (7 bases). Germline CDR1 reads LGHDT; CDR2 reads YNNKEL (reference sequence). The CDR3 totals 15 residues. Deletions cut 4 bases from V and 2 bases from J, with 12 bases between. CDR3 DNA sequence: TGTGCCAGCAGCCTCTGGGGGGGCGCCTACAATGAGCAGTTCTTC. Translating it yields CASSLWGGAYNEQFF.

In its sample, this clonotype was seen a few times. CDR3 sequence reads: CASSYSRTGGGYEQYF. CDR3 in DNA: TGTGCCAGCAGTTACTCCCGGACAGGCGGCGGGTACGAGCAGTACTTC. The rearrangement uses TRBV6-5 and TRBJ2-7, with 7 bases matching TRBD1. This CDR3 contains 16 residues. V shed 0 bases and J 4 bases; nucleotides not matched to a gene: 9. Germline V lookup: CDR1 MNHEY, CDR2 SVGAGI.

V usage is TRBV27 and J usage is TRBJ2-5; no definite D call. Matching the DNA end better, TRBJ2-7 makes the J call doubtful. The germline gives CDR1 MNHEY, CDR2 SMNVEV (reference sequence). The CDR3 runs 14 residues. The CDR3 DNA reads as TGTGCCAGCAGTTTATCGGGCCCTGTCAACGAGCAGTACTTC. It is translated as CASSLSGPVNEQYF.

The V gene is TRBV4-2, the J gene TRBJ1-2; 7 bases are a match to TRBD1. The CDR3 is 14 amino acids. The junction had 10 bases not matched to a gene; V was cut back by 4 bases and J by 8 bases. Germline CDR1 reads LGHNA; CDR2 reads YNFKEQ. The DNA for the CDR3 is TGTGCCAGCAGCCGGCCAGGACAGGAAGGCGGCTACACCTTC. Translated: CASSRPGQEGGYTF.

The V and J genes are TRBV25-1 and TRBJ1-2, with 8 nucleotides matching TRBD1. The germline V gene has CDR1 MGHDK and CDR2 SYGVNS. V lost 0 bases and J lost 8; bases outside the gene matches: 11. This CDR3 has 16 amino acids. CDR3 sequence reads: CASSEYRTGMFGGYTF. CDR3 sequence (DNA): TGTGCCAGCAGTGAATATAGGACAGGGATGTTCGGGGGCTACACCTTC.

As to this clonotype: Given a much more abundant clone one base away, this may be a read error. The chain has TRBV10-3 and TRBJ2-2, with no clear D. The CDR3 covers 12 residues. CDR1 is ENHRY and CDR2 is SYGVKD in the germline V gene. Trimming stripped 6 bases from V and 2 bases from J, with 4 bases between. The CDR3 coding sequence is TGTGCCATCAGGGAAAACACCGGGGAGCTGTTTTTT. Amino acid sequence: CAIRENTGELFF.

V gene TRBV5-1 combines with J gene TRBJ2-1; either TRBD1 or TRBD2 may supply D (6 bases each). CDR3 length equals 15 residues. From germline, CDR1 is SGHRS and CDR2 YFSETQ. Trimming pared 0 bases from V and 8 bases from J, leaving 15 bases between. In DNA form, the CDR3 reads TGCGCCAGCAGCTTGGCCGGGACTTCAGGGGATGAGCAGTTCTTC. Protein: CASSLAGTSGDEQFF.

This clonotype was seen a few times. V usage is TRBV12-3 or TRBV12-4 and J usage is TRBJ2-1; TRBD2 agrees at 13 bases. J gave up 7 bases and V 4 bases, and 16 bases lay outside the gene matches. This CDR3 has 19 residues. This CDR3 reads CASSSLSWTSGSYFNEQFF. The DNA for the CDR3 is TGTGCCAGCAGTTCCCTCTCCTGGACTAGCGGGAGTTACTTTAATGAGCAGTTCTTC.